Sequencing of this TCR beta chain was carried out in a study of beta chain features in type 1 diabetes. Whole-study results and caveats: A possible short-template PCR bias applies equally to patients and controls.

The CDR3 extends over 14 amino acids. With 3 bases clipped from V and 3 bases from J, the junction kept 0 bases outside the gene matches. The germline gives CDR1 KGHSH, CDR2 LQKENI. This clone was observed a handful of times. Its antigen is unknown. TCRB transcripts that were expressed got sequenced, as all of the isolated RNA had been reverse transcribed. Measured with immunoSEQ multiplex PCR; TCRdb has only the in-frame clones, and not every one. Here the sample spans 300,000 to 450,000 clones, over 9.5% being singletons. The source of this sequence is a man younger than 30 in good health. Sequenced: naive CD4+ T cells from blood. The V gene is TRBV18, the J gene TRBJ2-5; TRBD2 aligns across 11 bases. The CDR3 sequence is CASSPGLAEETQYF. The DNA of the CDR3 is TGTGCCAGCTCACCGGGACTAGCGGAAGAGACCCAGTACTTC.